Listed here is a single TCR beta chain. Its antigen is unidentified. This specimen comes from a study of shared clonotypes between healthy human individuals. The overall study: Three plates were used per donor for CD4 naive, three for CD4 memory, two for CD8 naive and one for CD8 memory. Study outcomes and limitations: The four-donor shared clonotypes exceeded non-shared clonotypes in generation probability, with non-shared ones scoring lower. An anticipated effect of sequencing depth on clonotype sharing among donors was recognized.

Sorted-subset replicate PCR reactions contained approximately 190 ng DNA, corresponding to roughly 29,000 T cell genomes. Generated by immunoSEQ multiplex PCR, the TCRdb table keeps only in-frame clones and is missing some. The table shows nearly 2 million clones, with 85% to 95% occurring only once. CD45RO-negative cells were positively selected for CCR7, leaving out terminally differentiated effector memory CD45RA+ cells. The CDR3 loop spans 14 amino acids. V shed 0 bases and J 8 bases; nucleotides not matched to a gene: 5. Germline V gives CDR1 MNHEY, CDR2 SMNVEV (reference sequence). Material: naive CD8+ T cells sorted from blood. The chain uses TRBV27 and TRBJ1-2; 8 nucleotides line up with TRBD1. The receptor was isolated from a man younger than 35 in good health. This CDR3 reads CASSLSKQGVGYTF. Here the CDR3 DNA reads TGTGCCAGCAGTTTATCGAAACAGGGGGTCGGCTACACCTTC.